This T cell receptor beta chain derives from a study of blood T cells in healthy people across ages. Worth noting for this clonotype: Its specificity is unknown.

Study-wide results and caveats: When one million T cells were used, diversity estimates were thought to be underestimates.

Trimming took 0 bases from V and 8 from J; bases not matched to a gene: 12. In germline, CDR1 is LGHNA, CDR2 YNFKEQ. The CDR3 is 16 residues long. With a J-beta primer mix and a sample-barcoded 5' primer, a second PCR ran roughly 7 to 11 cycles. TCRdb re-called the 5' RACE reads through MiXCR, storing one row per CDR3 protein. The sample has some 940,000 distinct CDR3 sequences, about 29% seen once. Each sample used at least 6 million PBMCs. This same sample was also taken into another study, of T cells of mothers and their children. According to that study: Sample barcodes and 2-4 random nucleotides came from the second PCR's M1S primer.

The sequence derives from a woman in her thirties or forties in good health. Material: blood. This chain joins TRBV4-2 and TRBJ1-2, with 7 bases aligning to TRBD1. CDR3: CASSQEEGTGVRGYTF. The CDR3 DNA reads as TGTGCCAGCAGCCAAGAAGAGGGAACAGGGGTACGGGGCTACACCTTC.